The 26 T cell receptor beta chains reported below all come from one sample, sequenced in a study of identical twins' blood T cells. In TCRdb, the 5' RACE reads were re-called with MiXCR into one record per CDR3 protein. The profile shows fewer than 450,000 distinct CDR3 sequences, roughly 31% of them singletons. The sequencing sample was made of PBMCs. The receptors here all came from a woman aged 18 to 55 in good health.

This clonotype has more than one count but fewer than ten. The rearrangement joins TRBV6-1 to TRBJ1-5; possible D gene TRBD1, 5 bases. The V and J ends lost 6 bases and 3 bases respectively, with 12 bases between them. The CDR3 totals 14 residues. Per germline, CDR1 MNHNS and CDR2 SASEGT. The DNA for the CDR3 is TGTGCCAGCAGCCAAAAAGGGGACAATCAGCCCCAGCATTTT. This translates into CASSQKGDNQPQHF.

In its sample, this clonotype was seen a few times. The chain recombines TRBV11-3 with TRBJ1-1; the D is unclear. The CDR3 totals 12 residues. V lost 0 bases, J lost 11 bases, and 10 bases lay in between. Germline CDR1 SGHNT, CDR2 YENEEA. This CDR3 is CASSLDYGGAFF. In nucleotides, the CDR3 is TGTGCCAGCAGCTTAGATTACGGTGGGGCTTTCTTT.

This clonotype showed up just a few times. The CDR3 DNA reads as TGTGCCAGCTCGCGGGAGGACAATGAGCAGTTCTTC. It codes for CASSREDNEQFF. V gene TRBV18 combines with J gene TRBJ2-1; TRBD2 agrees at 8 bases. CDR3 length: 12 amino acids. The trim removed 6 bases at V and 5 bases at J, leaving 0 bases unmatched. Germline V gene lookup returns CDR1 KGHSH and CDR2 LQKENI.

The CDR3 here is CASSLGTTGGADGYTF. CDR3 nucleotide sequence: TGTGCCAGCAGCTTAGGAACGACAGGGGGCGCCGATGGCTACACCTTC. V and J are TRBV7-9 and TRBJ1-2, with 10 bases aligning to TRBD1. This CDR3 contains 16 residues. From germline, CDR1 is SEHNR and CDR2 FQNEAQ (reference sequence). Germline trimming cut 1 base from V and 6 bases from J; bases unmatched to any gene: 8.

The chain combines TRBV6-5 with TRBJ1-1, with D tentatively TRBD1 (6 bases). The CDR3 totals 11 residues. Germline CDR1 MNHEY, CDR2 SVGAGI. Between the trimmed V and J ends, which lost 3 bases and 13 bases, there was a span of 12 bases. This chain's CDR3 is CASSYGGLLFF. For the CDR3, the DNA is TGTGCCAGCAGTTATGGGGGGCTTCTTTTCTTT.

The V gene is TRBV24-1, the J gene TRBJ2-3, with 9 nucleotides matching TRBD1. The CDR3 is 17 residues long. From germline, CDR1 is KGHDR and CDR2 SFDVKD. V lost 4 bases to trimming and J lost 2 bases; unmatched junction nucleotides: 9. CDR3 nucleotide sequence: TGTGCCACCAGTGACTCCCGACAGGGGGGTAACACAGATACGCAGTATTTT. It specifies CATSDSRQGGNTDTQYF.

The V and J genes are TRBV29-1 and TRBJ2-5; D may be TRBD2 (5 bases). CDR3 length: 13 amino acids. Looked up from germline, CDR1 is SQVTM and CDR2 is ANQGSEA. Trimming removed 7 bases from V and 5 bases from J, with 17 bases in between. The CDR3 region is CSAQRGRLETQYF. As DNA, the CDR3 is TGCAGCGCACAACGAGGGCGATTGGAGACCCAGTACTTC. Looking up the rest from reference TRBV29-1 and TRBJ2-5 gives the full variable domain: SAVISQKPSRDICQRGTSLTIQCQVDSQVTMMFWYRQQPGQSLTLIATANQGSEATYESGFVIDKFPISRPNLTFSTLTVSNMSPEDSSIYLCSAQRGRLETQYFGPGTRLLVL.

The V call is TRBV10-3, the J call TRBJ1-1; D is unresolved. The CDR3 contains 14 residues. CDR1 ENHRY and CDR2 SYGVKD come from the germline V gene. The ends were cut back, 10 bases at V and 1 base at J, with 16 bases in the middle. The CDR3 DNA is TGTGCCACCACGGTCATCTCGGGGAACACTGAAGCTTTCTTT. Its translation is CATTVISGNTEAFF.

This clonotype was seen more than once but under ten times. The chain has TRBV6-6 and TRBJ1-1; D possibly corresponds to TRBD1 (5 bases). V lost 2 bases and J lost 4, with 14 bases in between. Germline lookup yields CDR1 MNHNY and CDR2 SVGAGI (reference sequence). The CDR3 extends over 15 amino acids. The DNA for the CDR3 is TGTGCCAGCAGTTACCCCGGGACGGCGGCCACTGAAGCTTTCTTT. The encoded protein is CASSYPGTAATEAFF.

This clonotype was counted only a few times. J is TRBJ1-2 and V is TRBV7-2; D unresolved. V gave up 3 bases and J gave up 7 bases, with 9 bases separating them. CDR3 length: 12 amino acids. The germline CDR1 and CDR2 sequences are SGHTA and FQGNSA. This chain's CDR3 is CASSFSLRGYTF. CDR3 in DNA: TGTGCCAGCAGCTTTTCTTTGCGTGGCTACACCTTC.

Here the CDR3 DNA reads TGTGCCAGCAGGATACAGAACCGGGAGCTGTTTTTT. It codes for CASRIQNRELFF. The rearrangement joins TRBV2 to TRBJ2-2, with no clear D. The CDR3 runs to 12 residues. V was pared by 6 bases and J by 9 bases, with 11 bases between. CDR1 and CDR2 from the germline V gene are SNHLY and FYNNEI.

V and J are TRBV4-1 and TRBJ1-3; D possibly corresponds to TRBD1 (5 bases). This CDR3 is 17 amino acids long. Between the trimmed V and J ends, which lost 4 bases and 0 bases, there was a span of 16 bases. The germline V gene has CDR1 MGHRA and CDR2 YSYEKL. Here the CDR3 reads CASSPSHGHGSGNTIYF. The DNA of the CDR3 is TGCGCCAGCAGCCCATCCCACGGACATGGCTCTGGAAACACCATATATTTT.

The table lists this clonotype with many counts. The chain uses TRBV7-2 and TRBJ1-2; D may be TRBD1 (6 bases). The germline V and J ends were trimmed by 2 bases and 2 bases, with 12 bases remaining between them. CDR3 length: 15 residues. CDR1 SGHTA and CDR2 FQGNSA come from the germline V gene. CDR3 sequence (DNA): TGTGCCAGCAGCTTACGGGGGCTGGGGAACTATGGCTACACCTTC. The encoded protein is CASSLRGLGNYGYTF. The full variable domain, with the rest looked up from reference TRBV7-2 and TRBJ1-2, is GAGVSQSPSNKVTEKGKDVELRCDPISGHTALYWYRQSLGQGLEFLIYFQGNSAPDKSGLPSDRFSAERTGGSVSTLTIQRTQQEDSAVYLCASSLRGLGNYGYTFGSGTRLTVV.

This clonotype was counted many times. The chain carries TRBV29-1 and TRBJ2-3, with TRBD2 as a possible D gene (5 bases). Trimming cost V 5 bases and J 0 bases, with 18 bases left between them. Per germline, CDR1 SQVTM and CDR2 ANQGSEA. CDR3 length equals 16 residues. DNA for the CDR3: TGCAGCGTTCCTATAGGACTGATAGCTAGCACAGATACGCAGTATTTT. Amino acids: CSVPIGLIASTDTQYF.

V and J are TRBV6-2 or TRBV6-3 and TRBJ1-1; 9 nucleotides line up with TRBD1. This CDR3 has 14 amino acids. The V gene's germline CDR1 is MNHEY and CDR2 SVGEGT. V lost 4 bases, J lost 8 bases, and 8 bases stayed unmatched. CDR3: CASSFRDRAREAFF. In DNA form, the CDR3 reads TGTGCCAGCAGTTTCAGGGACAGGGCGAGGGAAGCTTTCTTT.

This chain joins TRBV29-1 and TRBJ1-2; D is undetermined. The CDR3 runs 13 residues. Trimming took off 6 bases at V and 9 bases at J, with 20 bases between the two ends. The germline gives CDR1 SQVTM, CDR2 ANQGSEA. In DNA form, the CDR3 reads TGCAGCGTGCAGAGACCGCCCGATTTCAGCTACACCTTC. It encodes CSVQRPPDFSYTF.

The V call is TRBV7-2, the J call TRBJ1-1; D gene ambiguous. In germline, CDR1 is SGHTA, CDR2 FQGNSA. Trimming removed 1 base at V and 1 base at J, with 10 bases between. The CDR3 extends over 15 amino acids. In DNA form, the CDR3 reads TGTGCCAGCAGCTTAGGACCGCAATGGAACACTGAAGCTTTCTTT. It translates to CASSLGPQWNTEAFF.

The chain employs TRBV29-1 and TRBJ2-5, with TRBD2 matching 8 bases. The CDR3 contains 12 residues. CDR1 and CDR2 (germline): SQVTM, ANQGSEA. After removal of 7 bases from V and 5 bases from J, the junction contained 6 bases not matched to a gene. The CDR3 reads CSEQSGSETQYF. Written as DNA, the CDR3 is TGCAGCGAGCAAAGCGGGAGTGAGACCCAGTACTTC.

This clonotype was counted a few times. The chain recombines TRBV14 with TRBJ1-1; D ambiguous. The V gene lost 0 bases and the J gene lost 3 bases, with 5 bases spanning the gap. The CDR3 is 13 amino acids. Germline values: CDR1 SGHDN, CDR2 FVKESK. The DNA of the CDR3 is TGTGCCAGCAGCCAAGATCGGTACACTGAAGCTTTCTTT. Residues: CASSQDRYTEAFF.

The chain has TRBV15 and TRBJ2-7; D ambiguous. Germline CDR1 is LNHNV and CDR2 is YYDKDF (reference sequence). Trimming stripped 5 bases from V and 7 bases from J, with 15 bases between. CDR3 size: 13 residues. The DNA for the CDR3 is TGTGCCACCAGCTCCCAGAGGACGTCTGAGCAGTACTTC. This codes for CATSSQRTSEQYF.

There are many counts of this clonotype. A junction boundary mismatches the germline segment, possibly from a read error. The V call is TRBV7-2, the J call TRBJ2-3; D is unclear. Germline V gene lookup returns CDR1 SGHTA and CDR2 FQGNSA. CDR3 length equals 12 residues. The CDR3 DNA is TGCGCCAGCAGCTTTAGCACAGATACGCAGTATTTT. Its translation: CASSFSTDTQYF.

A few counts support this clonotype. The chain links TRBV18 to TRBJ1-2; no reliable D call. Deletions cut 1 base from V and 3 bases from J, with 6 bases between. Germline CDR1 KGHSH, CDR2 LQKENI. The CDR3 spans 13 residues. The CDR3 loop reads CASSPQTDYGYTF. CDR3 in DNA: TGTGCCAGCTCACCACAAACAGACTATGGCTACACCTTC.

The chain recombines TRBV6-5 with TRBJ1-1; TRBD1 might be the D (5 bases). The length of the CDR3 is 15 residues. Germline V lookup: CDR1 MNHEY, CDR2 SVGAGI. V lost 3 bases to trimming and J lost 1 base, with 12 bases between them. The chain's CDR3 is CASSYWKGKNTEAFF. CDR3 in DNA: TGTGCCAGCAGTTATTGGAAGGGGAAGAACACTGAAGCTTTCTTT.

CDR3: CASNRSHSSYNEQFF. The DNA for the CDR3 is TGTGCCAGCAATCGGTCACATAGCTCCTACAATGAGCAGTTCTTC. The chain employs TRBV21-1 and TRBJ2-1. TRBV21-1 corresponds to a pseudogene. The CDR3 contains 15 residues.

A few counts support this clonotype. The chain has TRBV2 and TRBJ2-5, with TRBD2 as a possible D gene (6 bases). The CDR3 is made up of 14 amino acids. The V end lost 10 bases, the J end lost 3 bases, and 18 bases lay between the germline ends. The germline gives CDR1 SNHLY, CDR2 FYNNEI. CDR3 DNA sequence: TGTGCCATCCAGACTAGAGGGAGAAAAGAGACCCAGTACTTC. This codes for CAIQTRGRKETQYF.

The sample holds a few counts of this clonotype. This chain connects TRBV20-1 to TRBJ1-1; no firm D call. The CDR3 extends over 14 amino acids. V was pared by 0 bases and J by 0 bases, with 8 bases between. Germline loops: CDR1 DFQATT, CDR2 SNEGSKA (reference sequence). CDR3 in amino acids: CSAREGRLNTEAFF. The CDR3 DNA follows: TGCAGTGCTAGAGAGGGCAGGTTGAACACTGAAGCTTTCTTT.